This T cell receptor beta chain was captured in a study of blood T cell repertoires in COVID-19. This CDR3 is 16 amino acids long. Trimming at V came to 6 bases and at J to 4 bases, leaving 12 bases not matched to a gene. Germline CDR1 is LNHDA and CDR2 is SQIVND (reference sequence). The assay was immunoSEQ multiplex PCR, and TCRdb's table has in-frame clones only and misses some. The table includes about 370,000 clones, about 90% detected once. The rearrangement links TRBV19 to TRBJ2-5; 9 nucleotides match TRBD1. The receptor was isolated from a woman younger than 45 with COVID-19, enrolled during active disease. Sequenced input: peripheral blood. Here the CDR3 reads CASSPQRGQGRETQYF. CDR3 nucleotides: TGTGCCAGTAGCCCCCAAAGAGGACAGGGGAGAGAGACCCAGTACTTC.